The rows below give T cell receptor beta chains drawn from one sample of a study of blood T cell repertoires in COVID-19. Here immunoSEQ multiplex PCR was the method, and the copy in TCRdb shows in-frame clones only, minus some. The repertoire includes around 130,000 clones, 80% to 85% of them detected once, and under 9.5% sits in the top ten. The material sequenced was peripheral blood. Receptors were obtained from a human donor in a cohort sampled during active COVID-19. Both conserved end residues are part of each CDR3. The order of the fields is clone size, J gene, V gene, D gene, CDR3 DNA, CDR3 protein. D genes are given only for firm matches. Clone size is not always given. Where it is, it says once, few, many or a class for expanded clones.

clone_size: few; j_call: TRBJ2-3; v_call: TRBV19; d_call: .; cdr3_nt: TGTGCCAGTAGTATTGACTCCCTTGGACAAGATACGCAGTATTTT; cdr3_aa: CASSIDSLGQDTQYF
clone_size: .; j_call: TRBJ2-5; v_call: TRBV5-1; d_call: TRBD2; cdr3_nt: TGCGCCAGCAGCCCCTTGACTAGCGGAGGAGAGACCCAGTACTTC; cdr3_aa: CASSPLTSGGETQYF
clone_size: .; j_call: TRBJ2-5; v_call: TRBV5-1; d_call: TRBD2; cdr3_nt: TGCGCCAGCAGCTCCGGACTAGCGGGGGGGCCCCAGTACTTC; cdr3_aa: CASSSGLAGGPQYF
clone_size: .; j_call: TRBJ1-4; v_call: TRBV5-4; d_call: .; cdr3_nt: TGTGCCAGCAGCCTACAGACAACTAATGAAAAACTGTTTTTT; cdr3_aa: CASSLQTTNEKLFF
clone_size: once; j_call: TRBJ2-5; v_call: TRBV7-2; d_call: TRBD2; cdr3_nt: TGTGCCAGCAGCGCCGGGGGGGCCGGGGAGAAGACCCAGTACTTC; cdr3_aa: CASSAGGAGEKTQYF
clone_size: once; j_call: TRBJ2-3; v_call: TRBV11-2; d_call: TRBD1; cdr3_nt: TGTGCCAGCAGCGTCTCCACAGGGGGCACAGATACGCAGTATTTT; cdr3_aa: CASSVSTGGTDTQYF
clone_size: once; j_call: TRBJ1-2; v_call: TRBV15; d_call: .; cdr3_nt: TGTGCCACCAGCCCCCGCCCCGGGGGACCAGGGGGCTACACCTTC; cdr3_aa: CATSPRPGGPGGYTF
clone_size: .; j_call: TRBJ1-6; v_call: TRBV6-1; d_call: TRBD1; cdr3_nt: TGTGCCAGCAGTCTCAAGGACAGGGCGAATTCACCCCTCCACTTT; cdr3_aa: CASSLKDRANSPLHF
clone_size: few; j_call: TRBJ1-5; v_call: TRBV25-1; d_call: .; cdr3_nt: TGTGCCACCACCGAAATTCTGTTCGGTCAGCCCCAGCATTTT; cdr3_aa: CATTEILFGQPQHF
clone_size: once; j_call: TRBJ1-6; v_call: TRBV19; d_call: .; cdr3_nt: TGTGCCAGTAGTCGGGGTAAGGACTCCTATAATTCACCCCTCCACTTT; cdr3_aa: CASSRGKDSYNSPLHF